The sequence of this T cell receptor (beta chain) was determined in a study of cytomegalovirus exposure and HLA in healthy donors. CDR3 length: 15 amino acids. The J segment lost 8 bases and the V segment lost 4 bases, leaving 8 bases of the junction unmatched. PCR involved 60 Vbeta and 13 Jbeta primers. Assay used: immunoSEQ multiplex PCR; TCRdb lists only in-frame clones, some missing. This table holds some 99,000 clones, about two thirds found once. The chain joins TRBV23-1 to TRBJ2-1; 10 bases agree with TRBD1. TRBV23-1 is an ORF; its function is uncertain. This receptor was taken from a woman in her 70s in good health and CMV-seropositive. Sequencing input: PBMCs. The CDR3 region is CASSLKRDRGDEQFF. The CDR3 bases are TGCGCCAGCAGTCTGAAAAGGGACAGGGGCGATGAGCAGTTCTTC.